The sequence of this TCR beta chain was determined in a study of vaccination effects on CD4 cells after COVID-19 (dated by TCRdb to 2021 to 2024). About the study as a whole: In the ViraFEST assay, PBMC were stimulated with viral peptide pools, and TCR sequencing was then used to find antigen-specific CD4+ T cell clonotypes based on their expansion. Each participant received two doses of an mRNA SARS-CoV-2 vaccine, either BNT162b2 or mRNA-1273. About 2.1 million PBMC per well were cultured with around 9.8 ug/ml peptides in IMDM containing approximately 4.7% human AB serum, around 10 IU/ml IL-2 and gentamicin. A total of 9 to 11 COVID-19 convalescent patients and several SARS-CoV-2-naive healthy vaccine recipients were included in the full study. Pre-vaccine samples were drawn from two convalescent patients 16 days and one week before the first dose, at 142 and 148 days after COVID-19 diagnosis. The Oncomine TCR Beta short-read assay on an Illumina iSeq 100 was used to sequence cultures from other donors in the study. SARS-CoV-2 spike-specific CD4+ TCR repertoires from before and after mRNA vaccination were compared in COVID-19 convalescent patients and in infection-naive vaccine recipients.

Library construction relied on the immunoSEQ multiplex PCR assay. DNA from the cultured and isolated CD4+ T cells underwent TCR beta CDR3 sequencing. Per the original workflow: Non-productive TCR sequences were removed and reads were trimmed to the CDR3 region, keeping CDR3s of at least 7 amino acids. Antigen-specific clonotypes were identified using the MANAFEST web app by comparison of expansion in peptide wells against reference cultures. To count as positive, a clone had to show expansion at FDR<0.05 compared with the reference and with all other wells, an odds ratio above 5, and a frequency above 0.1% in two replicate wells. Cross-reactive clonotypes were defined as significantly expanded in SARS-CoV-2 spike wells and in at least one common cold coronavirus spike condition. Using the stringdist R package, CDR3 similarity was measured by Levenshtein distance, and unrooted trees were constructed with ape in R 3.6.1. TCRdb provides this immuneACCESS table in a form limited to in-frame rearrangements. Some clones are lacking; in checked studies, under half of them reflect an unresolved V gene, and why the rest are absent is not known. V, J and clone size derive from that table, while D and trimming were established from the DNA sequence. Counted in this sample were some 49,000 clones; about 70% of them appeared once. Clones ranked in the top ten supply roughly 8.6% of the sample.

With regard to this clone: Its antigen remains unidentified. No much larger clone exists at a distance of one base, and base qualities are not known.

After around ten days of culture, CD4+ T cells were isolated with the EasySep CD4+ T cell isolation kit. PCR-confirmed SARS-CoV-2 infection had occurred in convalescent patients between March and December 2020, before the Alpha, Beta and Delta variants emerged in the United States. On days 3 and 7, half of the culture medium was replaced with fresh IL-2-containing medium. Unless otherwise noted, each peptide stimulation condition was cultured in triplicate wells. PBMC were separated from whole blood using Ficoll-Paque Plus gradient centrifugation and were then either cryopreserved at -140C or used fresh. The QIAamp micro DNA kit was used to extract genomic DNA from the cultured CD4+ T cells. Its CDR3 holds 16 amino acids, cysteine through phenylalanine. Only CDR3 DNA is held: 48 bases, read in frame from base 1. Trimming at the junction amounts to 2 bases on V and 6 bases on J, and the germline ends lie 17 bases apart. CDR1 and CDR2 were assigned from the germline V gene as LGHNA and YSLEER.

Broader findings and caveats from the paper: In convalescent patients, the post-vaccine spike-reactive repertoire was composed mainly of new vaccine-induced clones that were largely distinct from infection-induced clones. The study was limited by a small number of convalescent patients, and early post-infection timepoints were lacking. Clones induced by infection and clones induced by vaccination both contracted markedly at late timepoints after vaccination, which fits with T cell responses waning over time.

The TCR originated in a human donor who had a prior SARS-CoV-2 infection. The chain was built from TRBV4-3 and TRBJ2-1, and possibly TRBD2, on 5 matching bases. The specimen was CD4+ T cells from PBMCs cultured without peptide, collected before COVID-19 vaccination. The bases read TGCGCCAGCAGCCAAAGCTTCGGGATCCACACCAATGAGCAGTTCTTC. Translated, it reads CASSQSFGIHTNEQFF.